This T cell receptor (beta chain) was retrieved from a study of cytomegalovirus exposure and HLA in healthy donors (dated by TCRdb to the late 2010s). Regarding the research as a whole: In an earlier analysis of some 610 of the donors, about 270 Gb of sequence data and 90 million to 130 million unique TCR beta sequences from roughly 200 million T cells were reported. To study patterns of TCR occurrence, a later analysis re-analyzed previously published TCR beta repertoires from around 660 donors and added high-resolution HLA genotyping. All discovery cohort repertoires had been generated using a single sequencing platform. Because of strong linkage in the cohort, roughly five DR-DQ haplotypes were treated as single units for association and clustering. Both class I and class II loci were covered by HLA typing, at four-digit resolution. The number of donors typed differed by locus, with roughly 629-640 for A, B, C, DRB1 and DQB1, 522 for DQA1, about 610 for DPA1, and some 470 for DPB1. To predict cytomegalovirus infection status, the study brought together high-throughput TCR immunosequencing, statistical association of individual TCRs with disease status, and machine learning. To decide whether each TCR beta V gene segment behaved as functional or pseudogenic, an earlier analysis of some 600 of the donors relied on high-throughput TCR beta sequencing. The study profiled the T cell repertoires of 666 subjects by immunosequencing and related them to cytomegalovirus serostatus. The later analysis used no new phenotypic data to find candidate immune exposures, relying instead on TCR beta sequences and their occurrence across donors. Among 350 to 400 genotyped donors of the cohort, an average of roughly 240,000 unique TCR beta nucleotide sequences were sequenced per donor, 15% to 20% of them non-productive. The genetic ancestry cluster associated with self-reported Caucasian donors included about 84% of the roughly 360 genotyped donors. The study aimed to test whether cataloging public T cell receptors could reveal signatures of past pathogen exposure. Donor age, sex, ethnicity and CMV serostatus were collected together with the repertoire data. In a later genetic analysis, genome-wide SNP genotypes for about 65% of the roughly 700 donors were used, and that subset was treated as a discovery cohort. An early release covering roughly 580 HLA-typed donors comprised about 300 gigabases of sequencing data and tens of millions of unique TCR sequences. Along with the approximately 670-subject first cohort, a separate validation cohort of approximately 110 different subjects was used.

The cohort was made up of several hundred healthy bone marrow donors. At the time of sampling, all cohort members were nominally healthy, though unrecorded immune exposures were likely present. The donor was CMV seronegative and was included in the group of approximately 350 seronegative cohort members. Every donor gave a peripheral blood sample, and the peripheral blood mononuclear cells from that sample were used for TCR beta sequencing. Genomic DNA was extracted from the blood cell samples with the Qiagen DNeasy Blood Extraction Kit. General conclusions and limits of the study: A later analysis found that HLA-associated TCR beta chains were more clonally expanded and had lower generation probabilities than equally common non-associated chains. Compared with the approximately 670-donor mean, donors in an Asian-associated ancestry cluster had fewer N-insertions in productive TCRs, according to a later genetic analysis. Several of the top co-occurrence clusters appeared to be linked to parvovirus B19, influenza, CMV and Epstein-Barr virus, according to a later analysis. Correlated functional status among segregating V segments might reflect linkage disequilibrium, but an unknown experimental factor could not be ruled out. Some IMGT-functional V segments, including TRBV6-2 and TRBV6-3, could not be told apart with the 87-base-pair reads, so those segments were excluded. According to the authors, the approach could potentially be generalized to other disease states and immunological phenotypes. Broadly in line with IMGT annotations, most TCR beta V segments showed up in productive rearrangements about 87% or about 30% of the time in an earlier analysis of several hundred of the donors. Most TCR sequences were seen in very few donors, while some public TCRs were found in many individuals. Most CMV-associated TCR beta chains appeared to be HLA-restricted in a later analysis, and the HLA associations seemed to be driven largely by CMV exposure. Because counts were too low, about 17 rarely observed V segments, including chromosome 9 orphons, were excluded from the earlier analysis of about 500 of the donors. According to a later analysis, TCR association rates differed among HLA loci, with DRB1 alleles showing the most associated TCRs and HLA-C alleles showing the fewest. Sequencing depth was assumed to be roughly uniform across donors in the presence/absence analyses, though that assumption may not hold. The cohort was sequenced for TCR beta chains only, and without alpha or paired-chain data the features that could be detected were limited. The classifier was reported to diagnose cytomegalovirus status with high specificity and sensitivity in both the original cohort and the validation cohort. The study gave a list of some 150 TCR beta chains associated with cytomegalovirus. Because HLA typing was unavailable for some donors at each locus, only the typed subset was used in association tests. Specific HLA alleles were associated with about 17,000 TCR beta sequences at a false discovery rate of 0.05 in a later analysis. In a later genetic analysis, a missense DCLRE1C variant was associated with V-gene and J-gene trimming of TCR beta chains, and the association was replicated in an independent cohort. A further reported finding was that TCR beta sequences accurately predicted the HLA-A and HLA-B alleles for most subjects in the first cohort. A few of the identified cytomegalovirus-associated TCR beta chains were confirmed in vitro to be specific for cytomegalovirus antigens. When HLA alleles, especially DR and DQ, strongly co-occurred, attributing TCR associations to individual alleles was difficult. Immune exposure information for the cohort was limited to CMV serostatus. A group of highly shared sequence variants was considered likely to be a technical artifact of the sequencing pipeline.

Library method: the immunoSEQ multiplex PCR assay. The multiplex PCR relied on a mix of 60 forward primers for TCR Vbeta segments and 13 reverse primers for TCR Jbeta segments. Amplification of the CDR3 region of rearranged TCR beta genes was performed with a multiplex PCR assay on genomic DNA. Amplified TCR beta libraries were sequenced as 87-base-pair reads on the Illumina HiSeq System. Regarding the original processing steps: A later analysis counted about 76 million unique TCR beta chains across the 650 to 700 repertoires, and around 12 million of these chains were shared by at least two donors. To remove PCR and sequencing errors, raw reads were error-corrected and collapsed into unique sequences using a nearest-neighbor algorithm that merged closely related sequences. To assign V, D and J gene segments, CDR3 sequences were aligned to IMGT reference sequences. For a sequence to be retained, a match of at least six nucleotides to both a V gene segment and a J gene segment was required. A rearrangement was called productive if the CDR3 had no stop codons and remained in frame with V and J, and every other rearrangement was called non-productive. CDR3 was defined by IMGT convention, running from the second conserved V-encoded cysteine to the conserved J-encoded phenylalanine. The earlier analysis of some 550 of the donors excluded any sequence lacking an unambiguous match to a single V gene segment. In an earlier analysis of 450 to 750 of the donors, a V segment was called functional when productive rearrangements were above 56.7%, and segregating when the standard deviation between donors exceeded 5%. A statistical classification framework was built for diagnosing cytomegalovirus status from the catalog of TCR beta chain sequences. A later analysis assigned V and J genes by comparing TCR nucleotide sequences with IMGT/GENE-DB human TR gene sequences. A later analysis assigned CDR3 sequences and most-parsimonious VDJ recombination scenarios with the TCRdist pipeline. In a later analysis, each TCR beta chain was defined by its CDR3 amino acid sequence together with its V-gene family, and reads lacking a unique V-gene family were excluded. In a later analysis, fewer than 650 highly shared, low-generation-probability nucleotide sequences were removed to address suspected cross-contamination and a sequencing artifact. A later analysis calculated a clonal expansion index for each public chain from normalized within-repertoire ranks of inferred template counts. In a later analysis, generation probabilities were computed with a VDJ recombination model fitted to out-of-frame rearrangements, and the resulting probabilities were checked against IGoR. A later analysis scored TCR-TCR, TCR-HLA and TCR-CMV co-occurrence with hypergeometric tests, applying a repertoire-size bias correction to TCR pairs. To estimate false discovery rates, a later analysis permuted the HLA or CMV assignments 20 times. In a later analysis, co-occurring TCRs were grouped using DBSCAN, and TCRdist sequence similarity was added for clustering within HLA-allele-positive subsets. Repertoires with fewer than 30,000 or more than 120,000 public chains were left out of co-occurrence clustering, as were a handful of repertoires with anomalous nucleotide sharing. TCRdb obtained this table from immuneACCESS and retained in-frame rearrangements with V and J assigned. These tables miss some clones; where compared with another copy, unresolved V genes account for less than half of the shortfall, and the remainder is unexplained. V and J calls and clone size follow that table, whereas D and trimming were derived from the DNA. This sample has around 100,000 clones in its table, and roughly 85% of those were observed once. The ten largest clones take up 2.5% to 3% of the sample.

In this sample, this clone turned up a few times. The target of this receptor is not known. Qualities for individual bases were not recorded, and no much larger clone is one base off. V is pruned by 5 bases and J by 0 bases, leaving 3 bases of the junction without a gene match. Based on the germline V gene (reference sequence), the CDR1 and CDR2 sequences are LNHDA and SQIVND. From cysteine to phenylalanine, the CDR3 is 14 amino acids long. CDR3 DNA only is kept here, 42 bases in frame from base 1. The sequence is built from TRBV19 and TRBJ1-2; 7 of the junction bases match TRBD1. The source material was PBMCs. The TCR originated in a man in his forties in good health and CMV-seronegative. DNA sequence: TGTGCCAGTAGTGTGACAGGGTCTAACTATGGCTACACCTTC. It specifies CASSVTGSNYGYTF. The variable domain in full, with residues beyond the CDR3 obtained from the reference TRBV19 and TRBJ1-2 genes, is DGGITQSPKYLFRKEGQNVTLSCEQNLNHDAMYWYRQDPGQGLRLIYYSQIVNDFQKGDIAEGYSVSREKKESFPLTVTSAQKNPTAFYLCASSVTGSNYGYTFGSGTRLTVV.